This T cell receptor (beta chain) was captured by sequencing in a study of cytomegalovirus exposure and HLA in healthy donors. Study-wide findings and caveats: Further analysis was carried out later, and it showed several of the most significant clusters appearing linked to common viral pathogens. Most TCR beta V segments were productive about 90% or about 30% of the time in an earlier analysis.

The PCR made use of 60 Vbeta and 13 Jbeta primers. Data came from immunoSEQ multiplex PCR; TCRdb stores just in-frame clones and leaves some out. The sample includes under 150,000 clones, 75% seen only once; the top ten take 3.1%. Worth noting for this clone: Its antigen remains unidentified.

The CDR3 spans 13 residues. Germline CDR1 SGHTA, CDR2 FQGTGA. V was pared by 5 bases and J by 8 bases, with 15 bases between. The receptor's source is a man younger than 40 in good health and CMV-seronegative. The sequencing input was PBMCs. This chain links TRBV7-3 with TRBJ1-2; D not certain. The CDR3 region has the DNA TGTGCCAGCAGCGTAAGGACTCGCCCCGGCTACACCTTC. Protein: CASSVRTRPGYTF.